The 6 T cell receptor beta chains below come from one sample, sequenced in a study of OX40 agonist ivuxolimab in advanced cancers. Assay: immunoSEQ multiplex PCR; the TCRdb copy retains only in-frame clones and omits some. This sample has 83,000 or so clones; about 86% occur once, and the top ten carry under 2.5%. The sequencing used CD4+ or CD8+ T cells sorted from blood, collected in a trial of the OX40 agonist ivuxolimab. The receptors were gathered from an adult with an advanced solid tumor such as melanoma, head and neck, liver or kidney cancer.

Details on this clone: At one of its ends the junction is not consistent with the germline gene, which may arise from a read error. This chain links TRBV5-1 with TRBJ2-7; the D is unclear. CDR1 SGHRS and CDR2 YFSETQ come from the germline V gene. This CDR3 contains 13 residues. CDR3 DNA sequence: TGCGCCAGCGGCTTGGCCCCCGGCACGGAGCAGTACTTC. Translated: CASGLAPGTEQYF.

The sample holds a few counts of this clone. This rearrangement joins TRBV7-2 to TRBJ1-5; D gene ambiguous. Trimming cost V 5 bases and J 7 bases, with 18 bases left between them. The CDR3 is 15 residues long. The germline CDR1 and CDR2 sequences are SGHTA and FQGNSA. The CDR3 sequence is CASSIRPGFGQPQHF. CDR3 bases: TGTGCCAGCAGCATAAGGCCGGGATTTGGCCAGCCCCAGCATTTT.

The DNA for the CDR3 is TGTGCCAGCAGCTTCAAGGCCCAAGAGACCCAGTACTTC. Amino acid sequence: CASSFKAQETQYF. The V call is TRBV11-3, the J call TRBJ2-5, with D hard to call. Germline CDR1 SGHNT, CDR2 YENEEA. V lost 3 bases to trimming and J lost 1 base, with 6 bases between them. The CDR3 sequence is 13 residues long.

In this sample, this clone turned up once. The CDR3 spells CASSQPHGDRGSGEQYF. DNA for the CDR3: TGTGCCAGCAGCCAACCCCACGGGGACAGGGGTTCAGGAGAGCAGTACTTC. The V call is TRBV4-2, the J call TRBJ2-7, with TRBD1 matching over 10 bases. Unmatched junction bases numbered 14, after V lost 2 bases and J lost 7 bases. The CDR3 sequence is 17 residues long. CDR1 LGHNA and CDR2 YNFKEQ come from the germline V gene.

The chain joins TRBV28 to TRBJ1-1, with 7 bases lining up with TRBD1. The CDR3 covers 14 residues. Germline CDR1 reads MDHEN; CDR2 reads SYDVKM. After removal of 2 bases from V and 6 bases from J, the junction contained 6 bases not matched to a gene. The CDR3, as DNA: TGTGCCAGCAGTTTAGTCAGGGGGTCTGCTGAAGCTTTCTTT. This sequence encodes CASSLVRGSAEAFF.

The J gene is TRBJ1-1, the V gene TRBV7-2; no firm D call. The germline CDR1 and CDR2 sequences are SGHTA and FQGNSA. The CDR3 sequence is 14 residues long. The V end lost 5 bases, the J end lost 3 bases, and 13 bases lay between the germline ends. CDR3: CASSPRQYYTEAFF. The CDR3 DNA reads as TGTGCCAGCAGCCCGAGGCAATATTACACTGAAGCTTTCTTT.